This entry lists 12 T cell receptor beta chains sequenced from one sample in a study of T cells after yellow fever vaccination. Each CDR3 protein is one row after TCRdb ran MiXCR on the 5' RACE reads. The sample contains hundreds of thousands of distinct CDR3 sequences, roughly 19% of which appear only once. The specimen was PBMCs, collected 15 days after the yellow fever booster vaccination. The receptors were gathered from a man aged 30 to 45 who received the YFV17D yellow fever vaccine.

The rearrangement uses TRBV29-1 and TRBJ2-4; possibly TRBD1 for D (6 bases). Trimming shortened V by 5 bases and J by 0 bases, and 20 bases separated the two germline ends. CDR3 length: 17 residues. Per the germline V gene, CDR1 is SQVTM and CDR2 is ANQGSEA. Here the CDR3 DNA reads TGCAGCGTTTCCCTACAAAGACAGGACCTAGCCAAAAACATTCAGTACTTC. This gives the protein CSVSLQRQDLAKNIQYF.

There are a few counts of this clonotype. The rearrangement links TRBV12-3 or TRBV12-4 to TRBJ1-2; 8 bases are shared with TRBD1. The CDR3 loop spans 15 amino acids. The V gene end was trimmed by 5 bases and the J gene end by 7 bases; junction bases not matched to a gene: 12. The chain's CDR3 is CASSREGTGGLGYTF. CDR3 coding DNA: TGTGCCAGCAGTCGCGAAGGTACAGGGGGTCTTGGCTACACCTTC.

Written as DNA, the CDR3 is TGTGCCGTAGCTTACATGAATTCACCCCTCCACTTT. It is translated as CAVAYMNSPLHF. The V gene is TRBV7-8, the J gene TRBJ1-6; D is ambiguous. CDR3 size: 12 residues. CDR1 is SGHVS, CDR2 FQNEAQ, per germline. The germline V and J ends were trimmed by 11 bases and 7 bases, with 12 bases remaining between them.

The V and J genes are TRBV9 and TRBJ1-1; D is unclear. V was pared by 0 bases and J by 6 bases, with 21 bases between. Germline CDR1 and CDR2: SGDLS and YYNGEE. The CDR3 loop spans 17 amino acids. DNA for the CDR3: TGTGCCAGCAGCGTAGATTTTAAGGTTAAAGGGAAATCTGAAGCTTTCTTT. This codes for CASSVDFKVKGKSEAFF. The variable domain in full, with the rest retrieved from reference TRBV9 and TRBJ1-1, is DSGVTQTPKHLITATGQRVTLRCSPRSGDLSVYWYQQSLDQGLQFLIQYYNGEERAKGNILERFSAQQFPDLHSELNLSSLELGDSALYFCASSVDFKVKGKSEAFFGQGTRLTVV.

The chain uses TRBV7-2 and TRBJ2-7, with D possibly being TRBD1 (5 bases). V lost 3 bases and J 11 bases, leaving 17 bases between the germline ends. Germline loops: CDR1 SGHTA, CDR2 FQGNSA. This CDR3 is built from 13 residues. In DNA form, the CDR3 reads TGTGCCAGCAGCTTGGGGCAAGCACAAAAGGAGTACTTC. Translation: CASSLGQAQKEYF.

The rearrangement uses TRBV7-6 and TRBJ2-1; D not certain. This CDR3 spans 13 amino acids. Trimming stripped 0 bases from V and 9 bases from J, with 9 bases between. Germline CDR1 reads SGHVS; CDR2 reads FNYEAQ. Written as DNA, the CDR3 is TGTGCCAGCAGCTTAGCGTTGGGTACTGAGCAGTTCTTC. Translated: CASSLALGTEQFF.

This clonotype occurred a few times. This chain links TRBV5-1 with TRBJ1-5, with 12 bases lining up with TRBD1. Germline trimming cut 9 bases from V and 5 bases from J; bases unmatched to any gene: 6. The CDR3 spans 14 residues. CDR1 and CDR2 from the germline V gene are SGHRS and YFSETQ. The CDR3 here is CANPGTGGDQPQHF. CDR3 sequence (DNA): TGCGCCAACCCCGGGACAGGGGGCGATCAGCCCCAGCATTTT.

This clonotype was seen only a few times. This chain links TRBV20-1 with TRBJ2-7; D gene uncertain. Germline CDR1 and CDR2: DFQATT and SNEGSKA (reference sequence). With 6 bases removed from V and 0 bases from J, the gap between germline ends came to 15 bases. The CDR3 loop spans 14 amino acids. This CDR3 is CSAPGPRSSYEQYF. In DNA form, the CDR3 reads TGCAGTGCCCCCGGTCCGCGCAGCTCCTACGAGCAGTACTTC.

The CDR3 protein is CASRRTGGFSPLHF. Written as DNA, the CDR3 is TGTGCCAGCAGGCGGACAGGGGGCTTTTCACCCCTCCACTTT. This chain joins TRBV27 and TRBJ1-6, with 11 bases fitting TRBD1. In germline, CDR1 is MNHEY, CDR2 SMNVEV (reference sequence). CDR3 size: 14 residues. Losses at the gene ends were 6 bases for V and 9 bases for J; bases not matched to a gene: 4.

The chain has TRBV28 and TRBJ2-5, with D possibly called TRBD1 or TRBD2 (5 bases each). V lost 4 bases to trimming and J lost 10 bases, with 13 bases between them. Germline-derived CDR1 and CDR2 are MDHEN and SYDVKM. The CDR3 is made up of 12 amino acids. CDR3 region: CASSSGTPNQYF. DNA for the CDR3: TGTGCCAGCAGTTCTGGGACGCCGAACCAGTACTTC.

This clonotype showed up just a few times. V and J are TRBV20-1 and TRBJ2-1; no reliable D call. Trimming took off 5 bases at V and 4 bases at J, with 9 bases between the two ends. The germline gives CDR1 DFQATT, CDR2 SNEGSKA (reference sequence). The CDR3 runs to 12 residues. As DNA, the CDR3 is TGCAGTGCTGTGACCCTATACAATGAGCAGTTCTTC. Its translation is CSAVTLYNEQFF.

This clonotype was counted a few times. The chain employs TRBV4-3 and TRBJ2-6; no reliable D call. Germline V gene sequence: CDR1 LGHNA, CDR2 YSLEER. V was pared by 4 bases and J by 0 bases, with 4 bases between. The CDR3 runs to 14 residues. This chain's CDR3 is CASSRLSGANVLTF. In DNA form, the CDR3 reads TGCGCCAGCAGCCGGCTCTCTGGGGCCAACGTCCTGACTTTC.